Sequencing of this TCR beta chain was carried out in a study of blood T cells in healthy people across ages. The V gene's germline CDR1 is SEHNR and CDR2 FQNEAQ (reference sequence). There are 12 residues in the CDR3. With 1 base clipped from V and 10 bases from J, the junction kept 4 bases outside the gene matches. A second about 6 to 12 cycle PCR used barcoded and J-beta primers. Carrying 12 random nucleotides, a template-switch adaptor labeled each individual cDNA molecule. TCRdb independently ran MiXCR on the 5' RACE reads; one entry per CDR3 protein. The sample yields more than 650,000 distinct CDR3 sequences, 20% to 25% seen once.

Specimen: blood. This TCR was sampled from a man between 65 and 85 years old in good health. The V and J genes are TRBV7-9 and TRBJ2-7; TRBD1 matches 7 bases. CDR3 loop: CASSLGDSHQYV. The CDR3 DNA sequence: TGTGCCAGCAGCTTAGGGGACAGCCACCAGTACGTC.